A single T cell receptor beta chain is shown here with its context. The antigen remains unidentified. This sample stems from a study of vaccination and CD4 T cells after COVID-19. The Oncomine TCR Beta short-read assay sequenced DNA from cultured CD4+ T cells. TCRdb re-analysed the PCR reads in MiXCR, keeping a single row per CDR3 protein. This table holds some 16,000 distinct CDR3 sequences, 35% to 40% found once. This CDR3 contains 17 residues. V lost 3 bases and J lost 0; bases outside the gene matches: 7. Germline loops: CDR1 SEHNR, CDR2 FQNEAQ (reference sequence). Treatment here: roughly 10-day PBMC culture with coronavirus spike peptide pools or control peptides (ViraFEST assay). After expanding antigen-specific T cells with peptide pools, ViraFEST sequenced their TCRs. PBMCs were cultured at a few million per well with 10 IU/ml IL-2 and about 10 ug/ml peptide pools. Notes on the study in general: Researchers report that 304 of 307 vaccine-specific clones in convalescent patients proved spike mono-reactive. Looking at convalescent patients, a median around 90% of reactive clones were present only post-vaccination.

The rearrangement uses TRBV7-9 and TRBJ1-3, with TRBD1 identical over 8 bases. Sequenced input: CD4+ T cells from blood, cultured in vitro. This TCR was recovered from a human donor who had recovered from COVID-19. The CDR3 DNA follows: TGTGCCAGCAGCTTTCCCCAGGGGGCATTCTCTGGAAACACCATATATTTT. This gives the protein CASSFPQGAFSGNTIYF.